The T cell receptor beta chain described here comes from a study of blood T cell repertoires in COVID-19. At the level of the study: Some COVID-19 samples were acute and others convalescent; all came from the United States, Italy and Spain.

The CDR3 covers 12 residues. Germline CDR1 reads SGHAT; CDR2 reads FQNNGV. Trimming stripped 8 bases from V and 6 bases from J, with 10 bases between. As originally analysed: Nucleated cell counts were estimated from reference gene primer amplification. Assay: immunoSEQ multiplex PCR; the TCRdb copy retains only in-frame clones and omits some. V, J and clone size reflect that table, while D and trimming were determined from the DNA. This sample has approximately 140,000 clones, with approximately 86% found just once. Specimen: peripheral blood. J is TRBJ2-2 and V is TRBV11-2, with no clear D. This receptor was identified in a woman aged 60-75 years with active or convalescent COVID-19. CDR3 coding DNA: TGTGCCAGCCGAGCAACGTCCGGGGAGCTGTTTTTT. This translates into CASRATSGELFF.